The rows below give T cell receptor beta chains drawn from one sample of a study of CD8+CD57+ T cells in acquired aplastic anemia. Each CDR3 protein is one row after TCRdb ran MiXCR on the reads. The data show 150,000 to 200,000 distinct CDR3 sequences, more than 45% seen once. The sequencing input was sorted CD4+, CD8+, or CD8+CD57+ T cells (not recorded which) from PBMCs. Every receptor here comes from a human donor with aplastic anemia. Both conserved end residues are part of each CDR3. Fields, in order: CDR3 length, clone size, V gene, J gene, CDR3 protein. The size field is filled for only some rows; it gives once, few, many or a size class.

cdr3_length: 14; clone_size: NA; v_call: TRBV19; j_call: TRBJ2-3; cdr3_aa: CATRGSPSTDTQYF
cdr3_length: 13; clone_size: many; v_call: TRBV30; j_call: TRBJ2-7; cdr3_aa: CAWSSRATYEQYF
cdr3_length: 14; clone_size: NA; v_call: TRBV6-1; j_call: TRBJ2-3; cdr3_aa: CASSDSPRRDTQYF
cdr3_length: 16; clone_size: few; v_call: TRBV25-1; j_call: TRBJ2-2; cdr3_aa: CASSLGQGAYTGELFF
cdr3_length: 13; clone_size: NA; v_call: TRBV25-1; j_call: TRBJ2-5; cdr3_aa: CASSGYSQETQYF
cdr3_length: 14; clone_size: NA; v_call: TRBV25-1; j_call: TRBJ2-1; cdr3_aa: CASSSLGGLGQQFF
cdr3_length: 14; clone_size: few; v_call: TRBV20-1; j_call: TRBJ2-5; cdr3_aa: CSATDRDPPETQYF
cdr3_length: 14; clone_size: NA; v_call: TRBV14; j_call: TRBJ1-2; cdr3_aa: CASSQDRVGGGYTF
cdr3_length: 15; clone_size: many; v_call: TRBV7-3; j_call: TRBJ1-1; cdr3_aa: CASSLTVQLNTEAFF
cdr3_length: 15; clone_size: once; v_call: TRBV20-1; j_call: TRBJ1-2; cdr3_aa: CSARYSGDRGYGYTF
cdr3_length: 14; clone_size: many; v_call: TRBV12-3/TRBV12-4; j_call: TRBJ1-1; cdr3_aa: CASNPQGSGTEAFF
cdr3_length: 14; clone_size: NA; v_call: TRBV11-3; j_call: TRBJ2-2; cdr3_aa: CASSQVTGTGELSF
cdr3_length: 16; clone_size: NA; v_call: TRBV5-1; j_call: TRBJ1-1; cdr3_aa: CASSITGTGSGTEAFF
cdr3_length: 13; clone_size: NA; v_call: TRBV7-9; j_call: TRBJ2-7; cdr3_aa: CASSFSGVYEQYF